This T cell receptor (beta chain) was obtained from a study of OX40 agonist ivuxolimab in advanced cancers. Study in general: Patients receiving dose escalation had hepatocellular carcinoma, melanoma, renal cell or head and neck cancer. Study-wide findings and caveats: CD4+ and CD8+ blood T cells expanded clonally by week 6 at 0.1 to 3.0 mg/kg.

Assay used: immunoSEQ multiplex PCR; TCRdb lists only in-frame clones, some missing. In the table there are roughly 20,000 clones, roughly four fifths of which are singletons. Concerning this clone itself: The antigen is undetermined.

The source is an adult with an advanced solid tumor such as melanoma, head and neck, liver or kidney cancer. The specimen was CD4+ or CD8+ T cells sorted from blood, collected in a trial of the OX40 agonist ivuxolimab.

CDR3 nucleotide sequence: TGTGCCAGCGGCGTGGACGTGAGTGGTTCACCCCTCCACTTT. Translating it yields CASGVDVSGSPLHF. V gene TRBV28 combines with J gene TRBJ1-6, with D uncertain. The germline CDR1 and CDR2 sequences are MDHEN and SYDVKM. V was clipped by 8 bases and J by 9 bases, with 17 bases between them. This CDR3 region has 14 residues.